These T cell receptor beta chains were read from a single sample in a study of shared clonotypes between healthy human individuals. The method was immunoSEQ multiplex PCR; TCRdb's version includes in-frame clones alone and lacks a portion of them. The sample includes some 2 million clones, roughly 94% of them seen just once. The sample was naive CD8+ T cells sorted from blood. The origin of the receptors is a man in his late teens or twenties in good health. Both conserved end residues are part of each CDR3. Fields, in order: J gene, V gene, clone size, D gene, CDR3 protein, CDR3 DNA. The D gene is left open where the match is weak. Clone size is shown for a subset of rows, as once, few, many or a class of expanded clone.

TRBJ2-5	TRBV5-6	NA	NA	CASSFETAQETQYF	TGTGCCAGCAGCTTTGAGACAGCACAAGAGACCCAGTACTTC
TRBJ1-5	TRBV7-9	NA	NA	CASSPGGGGVENQPQHF	TGTGCCAGCAGCCCTGGGGGGGGTGGTGTAGAAAATCAGCCCCAGCATTTT
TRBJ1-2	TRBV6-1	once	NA	CASSEAGHGYGYTF	TGTGCCAGCAGTGAGGCGGGGCACGGCTATGGCTACACCTTC
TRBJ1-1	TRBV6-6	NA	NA	CASRAQFNTEAFF	TGTGCCAGCAGAGCACAGTTCAACACTGAAGCTTTCTTT
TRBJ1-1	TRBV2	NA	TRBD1	CASSNVPGQGMNTEAFF	TGTGCCAGCAGTAACGTCCCGGGACAGGGAATGAACACTGAAGCTTTCTTT
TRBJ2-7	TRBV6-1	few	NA	CASSEAYEQYF	TGTGCCAGCAGTGAAGCCTACGAGCAGTACTTC
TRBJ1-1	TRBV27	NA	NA	CASSLGRHNTEAFF	TGTGCCAGCAGTTTAGGTCGGCATAACACTGAAGCTTTCTTT
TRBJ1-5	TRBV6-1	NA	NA	CASSEALRIDGQPQHF	TGTGCCAGCAGTGAAGCGCTTAGAATTGACGGGCAGCCCCAGCATTTT
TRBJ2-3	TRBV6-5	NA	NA	CAGSFFGTDTQYF	TGTGCCGGCAGTTTCTTCGGCACAGATACGCAGTATTTT
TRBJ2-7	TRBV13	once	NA	CASSRLMGQGAYEQYF	TGTGCCAGCAGCCGCTTAATGGGACAAGGGGCCTACGAGCAGTACTTC
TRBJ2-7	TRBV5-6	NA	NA	CASSFLETYEQYF	NA
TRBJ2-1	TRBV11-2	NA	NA	CASSRDAPYNEQFF	TGTGCCAGCAGCCGCGATGCCCCCTACAATGAGCAGTTCTTC
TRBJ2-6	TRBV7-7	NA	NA	CASSSGPTGANVLTF	TGTGCTAGCAGCTCCGGACCCACTGGGGCCAACGTCCTGACTTTC
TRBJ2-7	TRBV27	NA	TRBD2	CASSWTSGAYEQYF	TGTGCCAGCAGTTGGACTAGCGGTGCGTACGAGCAGTACTTC
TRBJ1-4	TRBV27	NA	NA	CASSLLGGKEKLFF	TGTGCCAGCAGTTTATTGGGGGGTAAAGAAAAACTGTTTTTT
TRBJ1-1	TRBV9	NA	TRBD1	CASAGGLNTEAFF	TGTGCCAGCGCAGGGGGCCTGAACACTGAAGCTTTCTTT
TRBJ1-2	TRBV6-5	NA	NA	CASSYIRGVFDGYTF	TGTGCCAGCAGTTATATAAGGGGGGTCTTTGATGGCTACACCTTC